One sample yielded the 30 T cell receptor beta chains listed below, sequenced in a study of response to subunit inactivated influenza vaccine. TCRdb called the RT-PCR reads again in MiXCR, with one record for every CDR3 protein. The profile shows hundreds of thousands of distinct CDR3 sequences, approximately 15% of them singletons. The source material was PBMCs from blood, sampled 14 to 15 days before vaccination. The receptors come from a man aged 45-65 years who received an inactivated influenza vaccine.

With regard to this clonotype: The junction does not match germline at one end; this may be a read error. The genes are TRBV7-7 and TRBJ2-2; 7 bases fit TRBD2. Germline V gene sequence: CDR1 SSHAT, CDR2 FNYEAQ (reference sequence). The CDR3 has 15 amino acids. The CDR3 here is CASSSTGRGTGELFF. The CDR3 bases are TGTGCTAGCAGCTCGACCGGGCGGGGGACCGGGGAGCTGTTTTTT.

This clonotype occurred a few times. The rearrangement joins TRBV5-1 to TRBJ1-2; 7 bases line up with TRBD1. Trimming at V came to 3 bases and at J to 6 bases, leaving 8 bases not matched to a gene. The CDR3 contains 14 residues. The germline CDR1 and CDR2 sequences are SGHRS and YFSETQ. The CDR3 DNA reads TGCGCCAGCAGCTCTACAGGGGAGGCGGATGGCTACACCTTC. Its translation is CASSSTGEADGYTF.

This clonotype was picked up a small number of times. The J gene is TRBJ2-2, the V gene TRBV9; the match to TRBD2 covers 8 bases. Germline lookup yields CDR1 SGDLS and CDR2 YYNGEE. This CDR3 has 16 residues. Trimming at V came to 4 bases and at J to 4 bases, leaving 9 bases not matched to a gene. CDR3 region: CASSRPAGVGTGELFF. Here the CDR3 DNA reads TGTGCCAGCAGCCGACCAGCGGGAGTCGGCACCGGGGAGCTGTTTTTT.

This clonotype has more than one count but fewer than ten. This chain connects TRBV5-5 to TRBJ2-5; D gene ambiguous. The ends were cut back, 4 bases at V and 5 bases at J, with 12 bases in the middle. Germline-derived CDR1 and CDR2 are SGHKS and YYEKEE (reference sequence). This CDR3 region has 13 residues. CDR3 coding DNA: TGTGCCAGCAGCCGCGCAAGTCTGGAGACCCAGTACTTC. Its translation is CASSRASLETQYF.

This chain connects TRBV7-9 to TRBJ2-1; 7 bases map to TRBD2. The CDR3 spans 15 residues. V was clipped by 3 bases and J by 6 bases; unmatched bases: 8. Looked up from germline, CDR1 is SEHNR and CDR2 is FQNEAQ (reference sequence). CDR3 sequence (DNA): TGTGCCAGCAGCTTCCTGAGACTAGCTGGCAATGAGCAGTTCTTC. Translated: CASSFLRLAGNEQFF.

This clonotype was counted ten times or more. The chain couples TRBV10-3 to TRBJ2-7, with D possibly TRBD1 on 5 matching bases. The CDR3 is made up of 13 amino acids. Per the germline V gene, CDR1 is ENHRY and CDR2 is SYGVKD. Trimming left V 2 bases short and J 5 bases short, with 10 bases between. This CDR3 reads CAISEGRGNEQYF. CDR3 nucleotide sequence: TGTGCCATCAGTGAGGGTAGGGGTAACGAGCAGTACTTC.

This sequence joins TRBV12-3 or TRBV12-4 and TRBJ1-2, with 7 bases matching TRBD1. The CDR3 extends over 14 amino acids. V was pared by 6 bases and J by 2 bases, with 6 bases of the junction left unmatched. The CDR3 bases are TGTGCCAGCAGAGCGGGACAGCGCAACTATGGCTACACCTTC. Amino acid sequence: CASRAGQRNYGYTF.

This clonotype was detected a few times. The chain links TRBV30 to TRBJ2-2; possibly TRBD1 for D (6 bases). The germline V gene encodes CDR1 GTSNPN and CDR2 SVGIG (reference sequence). Trimming took off 8 bases at V and 5 bases at J, with 12 bases between the two ends. This CDR3 is 12 amino acids long. The CDR3 is CARSQGTGELFF. The CDR3 DNA reads as TGTGCCAGATCACAGGGTACCGGGGAGCTGTTTTTT.

Only a few counts were recorded for this clonotype. The chain has TRBV5-6 and TRBJ2-4; a possible D gene is TRBD1 (6 bases). V gave up 3 bases and J gave up 7 bases, with 14 bases separating them. Germline V gene data show CDR1 as SGHDT and CDR2 as YYEEEE. CDR3 length equals 14 residues. DNA for the CDR3: TGTGCCAGCAGCTCCGCAGGGACAAGTAACATTCAGTACTTC. Its translation is CASSSAGTSNIQYF. The full variable domain, completed using reference TRBV5-6 and TRBJ2-4, is DAGVTQSPTHLIKTRGQQVTLRCSPKSGHDTVSWYQQALGQGPQFIFQYYEEEERQRGNFPDRFSGHQFPNYSSELNVNALLLGDSALYLCASSSAGTSNIQYFGAGTRLSVL.

This clonotype was counted a few times. CDR3 nucleotide sequence: TGTGCCAGCAGAAAGCGGTATGAGCAGTTCTTC. Residues: CASRKRYEQFF. The rearrangement joins TRBV6-2 or TRBV6-3 to TRBJ2-1; tentatively, D is TRBD2 (5 bases). Trimming removed 6 bases from V and 8 bases from J, with 8 bases in between. The V gene's germline CDR1 is MNHEY and CDR2 SVGEGT. The CDR3 sequence is 11 residues long.

This clonotype was seen repeatedly, ten times or more. The J gene is TRBJ2-7, the V gene TRBV3-1; D is uncertain. Trimming shortened V by 4 bases and J by 0 bases, and 10 bases separated the two germline ends. The CDR3 has 14 residues. The germline V gene has CDR1 LGHDT and CDR2 YNNKEL (reference sequence). Here the CDR3 reads CASSPLRDSYEQYF. The CDR3 nucleotides read TGTGCCAGCAGCCCCCTTAGAGACTCCTACGAGCAGTACTTC.

This clonotype was recorded a few times. V is TRBV12-3 or TRBV12-4 and J is TRBJ2-1; D not certain. The CDR3 has 11 amino acids. Trimming shortened V by 5 bases and J by 8 bases, and 7 bases separated the two germline ends. CDR3 sequence reads: CASSPLDEQFF. CDR3 sequence (DNA): TGTGCCAGCAGTCCCCTCGATGAGCAGTTCTTC.

In this sample, this clonotype turned up many times. J is TRBJ1-3 and V is TRBV7-8, with D tentatively TRBD1 (5 bases). Germline values: CDR1 SGHVS, CDR2 FQNEAQ. Deletions cut 3 bases from V and 2 bases from J, with 11 bases between. This CDR3 region has 15 residues. The CDR3 reads CASSLGGAAGNTIYF. CDR3 coding DNA: TGTGCCAGCAGCTTGGGCGGGGCAGCTGGAAACACCATATATTTT.

This clonotype was recorded at least ten times. The CDR3 DNA is TGTGCCAGCAGCTTAATATTCAGAGATTCACCCCTCCACTTT. Protein product: CASSLIFRDSPLHF. The rearrangement joins TRBV7-2 to TRBJ1-6, with D uncertain. The CDR3 loop spans 14 amino acids. Trimming left V 2 bases short and J 8 bases short, with 10 bases between. Germline CDR1 and CDR2: SGHTA and FQGNSA.

This clonotype was picked up many times. The V call is TRBV24-1, the J call TRBJ2-1; 8 bases line up with TRBD1. The CDR3 runs to 17 residues. V shed 3 bases and J 7 bases; nucleotides not matched to a gene: 13. Germline V gene sequence: CDR1 KGHDR, CDR2 SFDVKD. CDR3 DNA sequence: TGTGCCACCAGTGATAGGACAGGGAAGCCCGGTGGGAATGAGCAGTTCTTC. Amino acids: CATSDRTGKPGGNEQFF.

This clonotype came up a few times. The chain has TRBV29-1 and TRBJ1-1, with a tentative D call TRBD1 (5 bases). CDR1 is SQVTM, CDR2 ANQGSEA, per germline. The CDR3 covers 13 residues. The V gene lost 4 bases and the J gene lost 1 base, with 10 bases spanning the gap. The CDR3 here is CSVGGRANTEAFF. Here the CDR3 DNA reads TGCAGCGTTGGCGGCAGGGCGAACACTGAAGCTTTCTTT.

This clonotype has only a few counts. The rearrangement links TRBV20-1 to TRBJ2-7; TRBD1 agrees at 8 bases. The germline V gene encodes CDR1 DFQATT and CDR2 SNEGSKA (reference sequence). The CDR3 has 14 residues. Trimming cost V 3 bases and J 0 bases; bases outside gene matches: 4. The CDR3 here is CSASWGTGSYEQYF. As DNA, the CDR3 is TGCAGTGCTAGTTGGGGGACAGGCTCCTACGAGCAGTACTTC.

This clonotype was found a few times. The chain uses TRBV21-1 and TRBJ1-5; no DNA check was done on the table's D call, TRBD1. TRBV21-1 is annotated as a pseudogene. The CDR3 loop spans 16 amino acids. The CDR3 DNA reads TGTGCCAGCAGCAAGGGGGGCCGGAGGTTTAATCAGCCCCAGCATTTT. This codes for CASSKGGRRFNQPQHF.

The chain employs TRBV10-1 and TRBJ2-3; D gene unclear. The V gene's germline CDR1 is WNHNN and CDR2 SYGVQD (reference sequence). The CDR3 covers 14 residues. V lost 4 bases and J 2 bases, leaving 10 bases between the germline ends. In DNA, the CDR3 is TGCGCCAGCAGTGTCGGCAGGAACACAGATACGCAGTATTTT. Translated: CASSVGRNTDTQYF.

There are many counts of this clonotype. The gene calls are TRBV4-3 and TRBJ2-1; 8 bases fit TRBD2. The CDR3 is 16 amino acids. Germline-derived CDR1 and CDR2 are LGHNA and YSLEER. Trimming removed 0 bases from V and 6 bases from J; junction bases left unmatched: 7. In DNA, the CDR3 is TGCGCCAGCAGCCAAGAAAGGAGTCTAGCGGGCAATGAGCAGTTCTTC. Translating gives CASSQERSLAGNEQFF.

This clonotype was observed a handful of times. The chain has TRBV27 and TRBJ2-2; 7 nucleotides align to TRBD2. The junction had 12 bases not matched to a gene; V was cut back by 5 bases and J by 0 bases. CDR3 size: 18 residues. Per the germline V gene, CDR1 is MNHEY and CDR2 is SMNVEV (reference sequence). Written as DNA, the CDR3 is TGTGCCAGCAGTCGACAGTACCTAGCGGCCTCGAACACCGGGGAGCTGTTTTTT. Its protein is CASSRQYLAASNTGELFF.

J is TRBJ2-7 and V is TRBV20-1; 7 bases are a match to TRBD2. J gave up 4 bases and V 5 bases, and 8 bases lay outside the gene matches. Germline-derived CDR1 and CDR2 are DFQATT and SNEGSKA (reference sequence). This CDR3 has 13 residues. Here the CDR3 reads CSARGENNYEQYF. CDR3 nucleotide sequence: TGCAGTGCTCGGGGGGAAAATAATTACGAGCAGTACTTC.

This clonotype was picked up a small number of times. The CDR3 reads CASSLSGPGNQPQHF. CDR3 nucleotide sequence: TGTGCCAGCAGTTTATCAGGGCCGGGCAATCAGCCCCAGCATTTT. This chain links TRBV28 with TRBJ1-5; a possible D gene is TRBD1 (5 bases). The CDR3 extends over 15 amino acids. V gave up 1 base and J gave up 2 bases, with 9 bases separating them. CDR1 and CDR2 from the germline V gene are MDHEN and SYDVKM.

V usage is TRBV20-1 and J usage is TRBJ2-7, with D unresolved. Germline V gene sequence: CDR1 DFQATT, CDR2 SNEGSKA (reference sequence). V gave up 6 bases and J gave up 0 bases, with 6 bases separating them. The CDR3 sequence is 11 residues long. CDR3 bases: TGCAGTGCCGTCGCCTCCTACGAGCAGTACTTC. It is translated as CSAVASYEQYF.

The chain couples TRBV20-1 to TRBJ2-7; 12 bases map to TRBD2. Germline-derived CDR1 and CDR2 are DFQATT and SNEGSKA (reference sequence). CDR3 length: 17 residues. J was trimmed by 2 bases and V by 3 bases; bases with no gene match: 11. CDR3: CSASRASGGANAYEQYF. In nucleotides, the CDR3 is TGCAGTGCTAGTCGGGCTAGCGGGGGGGCGAATGCCTACGAGCAGTACTTC.

J is TRBJ1-6 and V is TRBV20-1; 7 positions agree with TRBD1. The CDR3 spans 14 residues. Germline V CDR1 and CDR2: DFQATT, SNEGSKA (reference sequence). Trimming at V came to 6 bases and at J to 3 bases, leaving 5 bases not matched to a gene. The CDR3 bases are TGCAGTGCGGAACGACAGGGCTATAATTCACCCCTCCACTTT. It specifies CSAERQGYNSPLHF.

In its sample, this clonotype was seen a few times. The chain employs TRBV6-6 and TRBJ1-4, with D possibly matching TRBD1 (6 bases). The V end was cut by 2 bases, the J end by 12 bases, with 16 bases between. The CDR3 sequence is 14 residues long. The V gene's germline CDR1 is MNHNY and CDR2 SVGAGI (reference sequence). DNA for the CDR3: TGTGCCAGCAGTTACGGGGCAGGGGATAACGAACTGTTTTTT. Translating gives CASSYGAGDNELFF.

There are a few counts of this clonotype. This chain connects TRBV15 to TRBJ1-4; D is uncertain. Germline V lookup: CDR1 LNHNV, CDR2 YYDKDF (reference sequence). The CDR3 has 14 amino acids. Between the trimmed V and J ends, which lost 7 bases and 8 bases, there was a span of 17 bases. CDR3 protein: CATTRETYGEKLFF. Here the CDR3 DNA reads TGTGCCACCACCCGCGAGACCTACGGGGAAAAACTGTTTTTT.

In its sample, this clonotype was seen a few times. V and J are TRBV12-3 or TRBV12-4 and TRBJ2-5, with D possibly called TRBD1 or TRBD2 (5 bases each). Trimming removed 6 bases at V and 5 bases at J, with 16 bases between. This CDR3 contains 14 residues. Here the CDR3 DNA reads TGTGCCAGCAGGGGAGACGGGGCACGGGAGACCCAGTACTTC. This codes for CASRGDGARETQYF.

In nucleotides, the CDR3 is TGCGCCAGCAGCTTGTCTAGCGGGGGGTTTTACAATGAGCAGTTCTTC. Translation gives CASSLSSGGFYNEQFF. This chain uses TRBV5-1 with TRBJ2-1; the match to TRBD2 covers 11 bases. Germline V gene sequence: CDR1 SGHRS, CDR2 YFSETQ. CDR3 length: 16 residues. The J segment lost 4 bases and the V segment lost 1 base, leaving 4 bases of the junction unmatched.